The source of this T cell receptor beta chain is a study of CD8 T cells in ankylosing spondylitis. Findings and limits, study-wide: As reported, disease-linked clones showed significant enrichment in matched ankylosing spondylitis synovial fluid. In synovial fluid and blood from reactive arthritis, some motif variants were previously reported.

Germline CDR1 reads SGDLS; CDR2 reads YYNGEE. The CDR3 has 15 amino acids. V lost 4 bases, J lost 7 bases, and 15 bases lay in between. At least ten counts were recorded for this clonotype. Its antigen remains unidentified. With molecular barcodes, quantitative 5'-RACE was used to make the TCR beta libraries. TCRdb itself ran the 5' RACE reads through MiXCR, one entry per CDR3 protein. The sample holds about 25,000 distinct CDR3 sequences, just over 2.5% seen once. This TCR came from a female donor with ankylosing spondylitis or in good health (not recorded which). Sample: blood, either unsorted or a sorted T cell fraction (not recorded which). The chain is built from TRBV9 and TRBJ1-6; no clear D. Here the CDR3 DNA reads TGTGCCAGCAGCACACAGACAAATCCGAATTCACCCCTCCACTTT. Protein product: CASSTQTNPNSPLHF. Looking up the rest from reference TRBV9 and TRBJ1-6 gives the full variable domain: DSGVTQTPKHLITATGQRVTLRCSPRSGDLSVYWYQQSLDQGLQFLIQYYNGEERAKGNILERFSAQQFPDLHSELNLSSLELGDSALYFCASSTQTNPNSPLHFGNGTRLTVT.